This T cell receptor (beta chain) was captured by sequencing in a study of blood T cell repertoires in COVID-19 (TCRdb year 2020). The study in broad terms: Collaborator samples came from the United States, Italy and Spain and covered acute and convalescent phases of COVID-19. The material from the prospective study consisted of cDNA or gDNA derived from T cells, B-cell-depleted T cells, or PBMCs. Subjects who had been exposed to COVID-19, were actively infected with it, or had recovered from it provided the deeply sampled blood TCRbeta repertoires that made up the dataset. The repertoires were released in a freely available public database meant as a resource for research on the immune response to SARS-CoV-2. Samples came from the ongoing ImmuneRACE study (first 160 participants) plus 1,254 subjects from 6 global collaborators. Nearly every sample came with metadata listing a de-identified subject ID, COVID-19 status, age in years and sex. Where available, HLA class I and class II types were taken from metadata supplied by the sample provider and were not determined by assay-based typing. What the authors observed across the whole study: How much clinical and demographic metadata was included differed by source and by participant, and the metadata was provided uncurated.

One collaborating source in Seattle enrolled patients during active infection and followed them longitudinally through the course of disease. Each collaborating institution followed its own protocols to collect whole blood in K2EDTA tubes. For TCRbeta analysis, collaborators shipped samples in one of three forms: frozen whole blood, isolated PBMCs, or DNA extracted from either of those sample types. Its CDR3 holds 14 amino acids, cysteine through phenylalanine. CDR3 DNA is the only sequence kept; it has 42 bases, read in frame from the first base. The V end loses 1 base and the J end loses 8 bases, and a stretch of 9 bases separates them. As encoded in the germline V gene, CDR1 is MDHEN while CDR2 is SYDVKM. The immunoSEQ Assay, a bias-controlled multiplex PCR, was used to amplify TCRbeta CDR3 regions from genomic DNA. In the authors' own workflow: The number of nucleated cells in each sample was estimated from the amplification of reference gene primers within the assay. To quantify the absolute abundance of each unique TCRbeta CDR3 rearrangement, sequence reads were collapsed and filtered. For each sample, productive Simpson clonality was calculated as the square root of Simpson's diversity index over productive rearrangements. TCRdb took over this immuneACCESS table, retaining in-frame rearrangements with V and J assigned. Such tables are incomplete; in checked studies, under half of the missing clones stem from an unresolved V gene, and the remainder is unexplained. V and J calls and clone size come straight from that table; D and trimming were deduced from the DNA. Within this sample are around 150,000 clones, with about 86% of them counted one time only. About 9.4% of the sample goes to the ten largest clones.

Concerning this clone: This receptor's antigen is unknown. Base qualities are not at hand, and no much larger clone is one base apart.

This TCR came from a woman between 70 and 85 years old with COVID-19, enrolled during active disease. Sequenced: peripheral blood. The chain was built from TRBV28 and TRBJ1-6; 6 matching bases give a weak D call of TRBD1. The sequenced DNA is TGTGCCAGCAGTTTATACAGGGATGATTCACCCCTCCACTTT. It is translated as CASSLYRDDSPLHF.